The clone carrying this TCR beta chain was counted at least ten times. Its matching antigen is unknown. This sample is part of a study of identical twins. Overall study results and limits: Within monozygotic twins, out-of-frame TCR alpha sharing was underestimated by the models. Part of the zero-insertion signal could reflect confounding by invariant MAIT and iNKT cells. Conclusions were based on cross-sectional statistical analysis, without following the same donors. While abundant cord blood beta clonotypes carried fewer insertions, memory repertoires showed no such pattern.

Germline V lookup: CDR1 SNHLY, CDR2 FYNNEI. This CDR3 region has 12 residues. V lost 4 bases and J 8 bases, leaving 11 bases between the germline ends. TCRdb independently ran MiXCR on the 5' RACE reads; one entry per CDR3 protein. The top ten hold around 1.9% of the sample, which has approximately 700,000 distinct CDR3 sequences, 6% to 6.5% seen once. V is TRBV2 and J is TRBJ1-2; no clear D gene. This receptor was taken from a young man in good health. The sequencing sample was made of naive T cells sorted from blood. The CDR3: CASSAWTEGYTF. The CDR3 bases are TGTGCCAGCAGTGCCTGGACGGAGGGCTACACCTTC.